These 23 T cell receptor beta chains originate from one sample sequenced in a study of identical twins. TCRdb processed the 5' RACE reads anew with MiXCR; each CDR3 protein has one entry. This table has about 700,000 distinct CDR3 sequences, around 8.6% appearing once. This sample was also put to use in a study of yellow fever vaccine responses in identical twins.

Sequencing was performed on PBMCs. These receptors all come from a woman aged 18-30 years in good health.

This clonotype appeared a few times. The CDR3 DNA follows: TGTGCCAGCAGCTTCCTAGGGCAGGGGGAACTGTTTTTT. Translating gives CASSFLGQGELFF. The rearrangement links TRBV7-6 to TRBJ1-4; 7 bases agree with TRBD1. This CDR3 contains 13 residues. With 3 bases clipped from V and 12 bases from J, the junction kept 7 bases outside the gene matches. Germline V gene data show CDR1 as SGHVS and CDR2 as FNYEAQ.

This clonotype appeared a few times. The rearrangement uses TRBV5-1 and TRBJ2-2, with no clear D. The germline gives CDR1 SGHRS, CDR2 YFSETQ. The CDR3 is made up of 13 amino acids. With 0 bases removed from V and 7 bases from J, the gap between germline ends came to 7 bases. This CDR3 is CASSLVSVGELFF. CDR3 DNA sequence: TGCGCCAGCAGCTTGGTGTCGGTCGGGGAGCTGTTTTTT.

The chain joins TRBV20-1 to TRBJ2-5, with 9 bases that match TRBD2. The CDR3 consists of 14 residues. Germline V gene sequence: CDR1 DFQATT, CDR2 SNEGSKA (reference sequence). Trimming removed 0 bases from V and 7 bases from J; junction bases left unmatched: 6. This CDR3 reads CSARDPARGGTQYF. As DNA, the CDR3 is TGCAGTGCTAGAGATCCGGCGCGGGGGGGGACCCAGTACTTC.

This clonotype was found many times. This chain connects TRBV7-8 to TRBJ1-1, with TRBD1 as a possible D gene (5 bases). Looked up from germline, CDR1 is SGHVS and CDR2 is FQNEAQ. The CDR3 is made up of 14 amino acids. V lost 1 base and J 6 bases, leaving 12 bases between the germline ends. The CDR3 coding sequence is TGTGCCAGCAGCTTAGGGGGGGATATCTCTGAAGCTTTCTTT. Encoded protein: CASSLGGDISEAFF.

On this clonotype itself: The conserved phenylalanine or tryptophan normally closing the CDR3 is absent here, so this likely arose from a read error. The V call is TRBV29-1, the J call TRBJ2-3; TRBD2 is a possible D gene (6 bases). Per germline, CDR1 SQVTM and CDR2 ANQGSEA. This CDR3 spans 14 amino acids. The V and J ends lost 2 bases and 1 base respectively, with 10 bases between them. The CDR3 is CSVETGDGTDTQYL. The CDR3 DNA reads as TGCAGCGTTGAAACGGGAGACGGCACAGATACGCAGTATTTG.

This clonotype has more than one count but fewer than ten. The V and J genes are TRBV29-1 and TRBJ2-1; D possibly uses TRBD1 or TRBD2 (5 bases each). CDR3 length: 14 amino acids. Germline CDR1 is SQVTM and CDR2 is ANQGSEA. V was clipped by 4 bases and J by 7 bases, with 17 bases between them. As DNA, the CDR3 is TGCAGCGTTGGAGAAGGGACCCTAGAGAATGAGCAGTTCTTC. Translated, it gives CSVGEGTLENEQFF.

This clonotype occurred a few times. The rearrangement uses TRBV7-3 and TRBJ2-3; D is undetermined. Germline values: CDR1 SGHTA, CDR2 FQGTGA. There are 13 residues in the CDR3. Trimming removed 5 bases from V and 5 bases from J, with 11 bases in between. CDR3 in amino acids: CASSDTVGDTQYF. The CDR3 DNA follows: TGTGCCAGCAGCGATACAGTGGGAGATACGCAGTATTTT.

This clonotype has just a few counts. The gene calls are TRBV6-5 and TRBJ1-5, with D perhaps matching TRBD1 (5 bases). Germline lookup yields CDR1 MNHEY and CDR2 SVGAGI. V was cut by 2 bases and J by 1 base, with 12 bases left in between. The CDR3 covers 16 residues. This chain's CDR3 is CASSYEGIGSNQPQHF. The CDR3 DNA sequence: TGTGCCAGCAGTTACGAGGGGATTGGGAGCAATCAGCCCCAGCATTTT.

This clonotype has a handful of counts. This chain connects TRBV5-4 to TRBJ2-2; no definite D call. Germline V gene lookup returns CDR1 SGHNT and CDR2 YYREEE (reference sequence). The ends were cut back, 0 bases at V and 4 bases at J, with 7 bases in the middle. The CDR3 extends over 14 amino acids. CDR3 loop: CASSLVQATGELFF. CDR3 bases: TGTGCCAGCAGCTTGGTTCAGGCCACCGGGGAGCTGTTTTTT.

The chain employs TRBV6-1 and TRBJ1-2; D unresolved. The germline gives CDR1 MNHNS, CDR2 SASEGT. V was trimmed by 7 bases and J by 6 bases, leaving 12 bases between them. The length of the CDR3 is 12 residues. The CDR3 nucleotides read TGTGCCAGCATTTTCATGGGTCATGGCTACACCTTC. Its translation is CASIFMGHGYTF.

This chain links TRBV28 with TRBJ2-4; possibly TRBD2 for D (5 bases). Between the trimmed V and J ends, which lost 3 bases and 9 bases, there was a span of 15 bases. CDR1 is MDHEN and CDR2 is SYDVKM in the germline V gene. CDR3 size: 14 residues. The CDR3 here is CASSLPQLEGIQYF. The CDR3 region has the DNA TGTGCCAGCAGTTTGCCCCAACTAGAGGGCATTCAGTACTTC.

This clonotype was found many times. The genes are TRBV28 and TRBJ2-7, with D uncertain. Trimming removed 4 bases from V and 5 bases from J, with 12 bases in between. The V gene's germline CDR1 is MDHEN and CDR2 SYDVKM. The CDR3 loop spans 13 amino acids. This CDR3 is CASSSFLGNEQYF. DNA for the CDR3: TGTGCCAGCAGTTCCTTTCTAGGAAACGAGCAGTACTTC.

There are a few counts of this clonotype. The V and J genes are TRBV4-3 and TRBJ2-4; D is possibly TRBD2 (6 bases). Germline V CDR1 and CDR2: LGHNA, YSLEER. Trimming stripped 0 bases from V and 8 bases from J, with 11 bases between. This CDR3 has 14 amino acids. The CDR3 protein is CASSQDGGKDIQYF. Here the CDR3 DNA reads TGCGCCAGCAGCCAAGATGGCGGGAAGGACATTCAGTACTTC.

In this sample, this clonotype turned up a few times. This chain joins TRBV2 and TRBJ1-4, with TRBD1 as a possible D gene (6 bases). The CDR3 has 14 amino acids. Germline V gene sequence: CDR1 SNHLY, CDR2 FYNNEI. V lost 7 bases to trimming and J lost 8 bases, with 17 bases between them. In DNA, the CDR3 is TGTGCCAGCACCACAGGGAGAAGAGGCGAAAAACTGTTTTTT. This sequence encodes CASTTGRRGEKLFF.

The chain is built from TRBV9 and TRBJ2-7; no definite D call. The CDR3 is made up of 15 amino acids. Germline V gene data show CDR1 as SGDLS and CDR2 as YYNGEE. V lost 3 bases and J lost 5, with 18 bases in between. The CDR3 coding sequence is TGTGCCAGCAGCGCCCAGGATGTAAATCTCGACGAGCAGTACTTC. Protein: CASSAQDVNLDEQYF. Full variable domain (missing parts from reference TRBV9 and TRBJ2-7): DSGVTQTPKHLITATGQRVTLRCSPRSGDLSVYWYQQSLDQGLQFLIQYYNGEERAKGNILERFSAQQFPDLHSELNLSSLELGDSALYFCASSAQDVNLDEQYFGPGTRLTVT.

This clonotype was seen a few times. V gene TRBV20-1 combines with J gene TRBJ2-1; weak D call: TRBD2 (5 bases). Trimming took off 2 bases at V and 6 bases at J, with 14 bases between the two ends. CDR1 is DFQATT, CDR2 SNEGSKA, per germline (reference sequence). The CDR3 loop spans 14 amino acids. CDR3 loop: CSARLLGSSNEQFF. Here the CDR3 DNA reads TGCAGTGCTAGACTACTAGGGTCCAGCAATGAGCAGTTCTTC.

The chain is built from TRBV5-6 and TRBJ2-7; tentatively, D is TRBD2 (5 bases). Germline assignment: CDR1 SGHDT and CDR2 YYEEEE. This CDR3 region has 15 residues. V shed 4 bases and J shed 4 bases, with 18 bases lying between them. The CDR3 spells CASSRGPSSSYEQYF. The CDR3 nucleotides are TGTGCCAGCAGCCGCGGGCCTAGCTCCTCTTACGAGCAGTACTTC.

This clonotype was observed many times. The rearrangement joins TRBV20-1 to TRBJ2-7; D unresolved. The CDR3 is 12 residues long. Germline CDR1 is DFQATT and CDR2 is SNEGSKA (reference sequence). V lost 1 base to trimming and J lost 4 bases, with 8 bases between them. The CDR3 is CSARGRAYEQYF. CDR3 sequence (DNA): TGCAGTGCTAGAGGGAGAGCGTACGAGCAGTACTTC.

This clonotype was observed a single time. CDR3: CASSNLGTGGAAGANVLTF. CDR3 nucleotides: TGTGCCAGCTCAAACTTGGGGACAGGGGGCGCAGCTGGGGCCAACGTCCTGACTTTC. The chain couples TRBV18 to TRBJ2-6; TRBD1 matches at 12 bases. CDR3 length equals 19 residues. Trimming cost V 5 bases and J 2 bases; bases outside gene matches: 10. CDR1 and CDR2 from the germline V gene are KGHSH and LQKENI.

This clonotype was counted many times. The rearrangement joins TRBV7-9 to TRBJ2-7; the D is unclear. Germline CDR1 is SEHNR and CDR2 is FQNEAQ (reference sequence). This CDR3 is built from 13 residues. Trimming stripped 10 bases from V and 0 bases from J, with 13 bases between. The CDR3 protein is CATLGAPSYEQYF. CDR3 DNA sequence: TGTGCCACTCTAGGAGCCCCCTCCTACGAGCAGTACTTC.

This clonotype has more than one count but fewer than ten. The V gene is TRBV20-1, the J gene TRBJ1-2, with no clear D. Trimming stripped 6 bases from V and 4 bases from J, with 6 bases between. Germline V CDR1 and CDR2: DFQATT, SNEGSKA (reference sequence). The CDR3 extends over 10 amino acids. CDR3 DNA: TGCAGTGCAGAAGGCTATGGCTACACCTTC. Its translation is CSAEGYGYTF.

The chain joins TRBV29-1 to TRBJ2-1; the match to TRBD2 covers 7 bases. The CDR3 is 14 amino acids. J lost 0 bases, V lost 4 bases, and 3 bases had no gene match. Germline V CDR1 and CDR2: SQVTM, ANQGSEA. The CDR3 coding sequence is TGCAGCGTTGTCGGGACTACCTCCTACAATGAGCAGTTCTTC. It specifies CSVVGTTSYNEQFF.

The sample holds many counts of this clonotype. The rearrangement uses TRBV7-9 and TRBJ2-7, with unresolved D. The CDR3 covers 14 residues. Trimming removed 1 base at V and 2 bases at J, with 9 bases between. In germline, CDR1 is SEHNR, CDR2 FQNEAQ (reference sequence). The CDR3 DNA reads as TGTGCCAGCAGCTTAGAGGCCAAAGCCTACGAGCAGTACTTC. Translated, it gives CASSLEAKAYEQYF.